Each of the 10 T cell receptor beta chains below was sequenced from the same sample in a study of identical twins. TCRdb analysed the 5' RACE reads with MiXCR anew, one entry per CDR3 protein. The repertoire has about 900,000 distinct CDR3 sequences, 9% to 15% of them found once; the top ten carry 1.5% to 2%. These data also formed part of another study, on yellow fever vaccine responses in identical twins.

Material: PBMCs. All receptors come from a woman aged 18 to 35 in good health.

Many counts were recorded for this clonotype. This chain joins TRBV5-1 and TRBJ2-1; D is ambiguous. The CDR3 has 15 amino acids. Germline values: CDR1 SGHRS, CDR2 YFSETQ. V was shortened by 4 bases and J by 3 bases, with 14 bases between the two germline ends. The chain's CDR3 is CASSPRRRDYNEQFF. CDR3 in DNA: TGCGCCAGCAGCCCGCGCAGGAGAGACTACAATGAGCAGTTCTTC.

The CDR3, as DNA: TGTGCCAGCAGCAAACGGGGGACTAGCGACTACGAGCAGTACTTC. Translation: CASSKRGTSDYEQYF. The V gene is TRBV7-3, the J gene TRBJ2-7, with 10 nucleotides matching TRBD2. Germline V lookup: CDR1 SGHTA, CDR2 FQGTGA. There are 15 residues in the CDR3. The trim removed 5 bases at V and 3 bases at J, leaving 7 bases unmatched.

This clonotype has more than one count but fewer than ten. The chain joins TRBV7-2 to TRBJ2-7, with 12 positions matching TRBD2. V shed 5 bases, J shed 4 bases, and the junction held 6 bases outside the gene matches. CDR1 and CDR2 from the germline V gene are SGHTA and FQGNSA. The CDR3 contains 15 residues. CDR3 amino acids: CASSKTSGSRYEQYF. The CDR3 region has the DNA TGTGCCAGCAGCAAGACTAGCGGGAGTCGTTACGAGCAGTACTTC.

This clonotype was seen more than once but under ten times. The rearrangement uses TRBV6-1 and TRBJ1-2; D not certain. The V end was cut by 1 base, the J end by 7 bases, with 10 bases between. CDR3 length equals 13 residues. Per the germline V gene, CDR1 is MNHNS and CDR2 is SASEGT. In DNA form, the CDR3 reads TGTGCCAGCAGTGAAGGGTCCCTTAGTGGCTACACCTTC. Translating gives CASSEGSLSGYTF.

Comment on this clonotype: Germline is not matched at one junction end, which may reflect a read error. This sequence joins TRBV20-1 and TRBJ2-3, with TRBD2 matching over 12 bases. The germline V gene has CDR1 DFQATT and CDR2 SNEGSKA (reference sequence). The CDR3 extends over 16 amino acids. The CDR3 loop is CCAIRLAGASTDTQYF. The CDR3 bases are TGCTGTGCTATCAGACTAGCGGGGGCTAGCACAGATACGCAGTATTTT.

The table lists this clonotype with a few counts. The V gene is TRBV6-1, the J gene TRBJ2-7; D gene unclear. The CDR3 runs 11 residues. From germline, CDR1 is MNHNS and CDR2 SASEGT. The germline V and J ends were trimmed by 7 bases and 3 bases, with 7 bases remaining between them. The CDR3 region has the DNA TGTGCCAGCACCCAAATCTACGAGCAGTACTTC. It codes for CASTQIYEQYF.

There are many counts of this clonotype. The chain recombines TRBV12-3 or TRBV12-4 with TRBJ1-1; D possibly corresponds to TRBD1 (5 bases). This CDR3 is built from 15 residues. V gave up 7 bases and J gave up 9 bases, with 24 bases separating them. The DNA for the CDR3 is TGTGCCAGCACTCCGCACGGAGGGGCCGCGGGGAAAGCTTTCTTT. This sequence encodes CASTPHGGAAGKAFF.

This clonotype was counted a few times. This chain joins TRBV6-5 and TRBJ1-3; unclear D gene. Per the germline V gene, CDR1 is MNHEY and CDR2 is SVGAGI. The CDR3 length is 16 residues. V was shortened by 0 bases and J by 5 bases, with 14 bases between the two germline ends. CDR3 sequence (DNA): TGTGCCAGCAGTTACTCGATCGGAAGCGGGAGAAACACCATATATTTT. This translates into CASSYSIGSGRNTIYF.

This clonotype was recorded many times. The chain joins TRBV4-1 to TRBJ2-1; 13 bases are shared with TRBD2. The CDR3 is made up of 17 amino acids. The junction had 10 bases not matched to a gene; V was cut back by 3 bases and J by 8 bases. Looked up from germline, CDR1 is MGHRA and CDR2 is YSYEKL. In DNA form, the CDR3 reads TGCGCCAGCAGCCACACCCGACTAGCGGGGGGATTAGATGAGCAGTTCTTC. Protein: CASSHTRLAGGLDEQFF.

This clonotype was found a few times. The J gene is TRBJ2-7, the V gene TRBV29-1, with D tentatively TRBD1 (6 bases). Germline V lookup: CDR1 SQVTM, CDR2 ANQGSEA. V shed 6 bases and J shed 5 bases, with 20 bases lying between them. This CDR3 comprises 14 residues. CDR3 loop: CSVENSQGSHEQYF. The DNA of the CDR3 is TGCAGCGTGGAGAATTCACAGGGTTCTCACGAGCAGTACTTC.